The clone carrying this T cell receptor beta chain was recorded only once. Profiling relied on immunoSEQ multiplex PCR, and the TCRdb table lists in-frame clones only, not all of them. The sample lists more than 200,000 clones; roughly 88% were seen once. This specimen comes from a study of blood T cell repertoires in COVID-19. The germline gives CDR1 SGHAT, CDR2 FQNNGV. The V segment lost 7 bases and the J segment 5 bases; nucleotides outside the gene matches: 5. The CDR3 runs to 14 residues. What was sequenced was peripheral blood. This chain uses TRBV11-2 with TRBJ2-1, with 10 positions matching TRBD1. The TCR originated in a man aged 40-49 years with acute or convalescent COVID-19. Here the CDR3 DNA reads TGTGCCAGCACCCGGGACAGGGGACACAATGAGCAGTTCTTC. Its translation: CASTRDRGHNEQFF. The variable domain in full, with the rest retrieved from reference TRBV11-2 and TRBJ2-1, is EAGVAQSPRYKIIEKRQSVAFWCNPISGHATLYWYQQILGQGPKLLIQFQNNGVVDDSQLPKDRFSAERLKGVDSTLKIQPAKLEDSAVYLCASTRDRGHNEQFFGPGTRLTVL.